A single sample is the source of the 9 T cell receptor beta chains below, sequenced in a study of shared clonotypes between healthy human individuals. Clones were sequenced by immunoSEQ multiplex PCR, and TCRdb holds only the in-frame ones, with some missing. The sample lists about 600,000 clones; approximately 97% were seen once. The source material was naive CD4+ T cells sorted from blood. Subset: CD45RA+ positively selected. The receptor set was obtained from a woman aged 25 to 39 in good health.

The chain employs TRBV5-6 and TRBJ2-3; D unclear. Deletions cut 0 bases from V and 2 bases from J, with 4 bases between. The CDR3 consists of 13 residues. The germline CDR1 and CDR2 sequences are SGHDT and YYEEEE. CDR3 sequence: CASSLGPTDTQYF. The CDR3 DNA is TGTGCCAGCAGCTTGGGCCCCACAGATACGCAGTATTTT.

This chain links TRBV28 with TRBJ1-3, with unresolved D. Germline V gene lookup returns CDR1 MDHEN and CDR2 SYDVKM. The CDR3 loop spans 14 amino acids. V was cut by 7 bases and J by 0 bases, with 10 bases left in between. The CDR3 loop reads CASTNFGSGNTIYF. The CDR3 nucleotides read TGTGCCAGCACGAACTTCGGCTCTGGAAACACCATATATTTT.

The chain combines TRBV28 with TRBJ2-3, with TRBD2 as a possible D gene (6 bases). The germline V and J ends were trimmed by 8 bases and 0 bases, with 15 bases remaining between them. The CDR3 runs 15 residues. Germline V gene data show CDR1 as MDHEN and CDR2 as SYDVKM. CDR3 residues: CASQRWRASTDTQYF. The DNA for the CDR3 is TGTGCCAGCCAAAGATGGAGGGCGAGCACAGATACGCAGTATTTT.

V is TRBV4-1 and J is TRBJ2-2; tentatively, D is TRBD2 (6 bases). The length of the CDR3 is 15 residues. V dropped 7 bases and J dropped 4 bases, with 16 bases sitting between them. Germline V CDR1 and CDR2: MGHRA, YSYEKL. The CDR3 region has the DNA TGCGCCAGCACCGGGGCGGGGTCAAGCACCGGGGAGCTGTTTTTT. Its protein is CASTGAGSSTGELFF.

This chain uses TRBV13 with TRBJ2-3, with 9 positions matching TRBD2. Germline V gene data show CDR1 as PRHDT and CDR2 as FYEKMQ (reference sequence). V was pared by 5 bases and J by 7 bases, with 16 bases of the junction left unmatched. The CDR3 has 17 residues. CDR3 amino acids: CASSPETNSGRGNTQYF. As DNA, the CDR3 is TGTGCCAGCAGCCCAGAAACGAATAGCGGGAGAGGAAATACGCAGTATTTT.

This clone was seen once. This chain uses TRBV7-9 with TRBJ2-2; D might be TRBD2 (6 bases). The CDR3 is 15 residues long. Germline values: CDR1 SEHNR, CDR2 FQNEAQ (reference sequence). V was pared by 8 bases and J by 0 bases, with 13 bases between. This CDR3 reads CASGRIAANTGELFF. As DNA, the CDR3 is TGTGCCAGCGGGAGAATAGCGGCGAACACCGGGGAGCTGTTTTTT.

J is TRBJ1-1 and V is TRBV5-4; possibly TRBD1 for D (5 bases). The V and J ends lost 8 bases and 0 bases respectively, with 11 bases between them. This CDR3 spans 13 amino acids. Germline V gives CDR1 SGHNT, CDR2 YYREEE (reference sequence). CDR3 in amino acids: CASSRGMNTEAFF. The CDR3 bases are TGTGCCAGTTCTAGGGGAATGAACACTGAAGCTTTCTTT.

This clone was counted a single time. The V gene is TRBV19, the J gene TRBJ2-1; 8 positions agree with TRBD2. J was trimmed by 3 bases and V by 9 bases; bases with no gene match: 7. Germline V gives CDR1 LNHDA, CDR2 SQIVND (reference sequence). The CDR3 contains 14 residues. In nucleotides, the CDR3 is TGTGCCAGCGCGACTAGCGAAAGCTACAATGAGCAGTTCTTC. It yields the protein CASATSESYNEQFF.

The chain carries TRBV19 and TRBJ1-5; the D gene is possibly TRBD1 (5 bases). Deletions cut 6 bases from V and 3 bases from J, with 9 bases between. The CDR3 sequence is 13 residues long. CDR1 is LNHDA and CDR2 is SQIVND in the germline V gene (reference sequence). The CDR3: CASSQGYNQPQHF. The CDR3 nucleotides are TGTGCCAGTAGCCAGGGATACAATCAGCCCCAGCATTTT.